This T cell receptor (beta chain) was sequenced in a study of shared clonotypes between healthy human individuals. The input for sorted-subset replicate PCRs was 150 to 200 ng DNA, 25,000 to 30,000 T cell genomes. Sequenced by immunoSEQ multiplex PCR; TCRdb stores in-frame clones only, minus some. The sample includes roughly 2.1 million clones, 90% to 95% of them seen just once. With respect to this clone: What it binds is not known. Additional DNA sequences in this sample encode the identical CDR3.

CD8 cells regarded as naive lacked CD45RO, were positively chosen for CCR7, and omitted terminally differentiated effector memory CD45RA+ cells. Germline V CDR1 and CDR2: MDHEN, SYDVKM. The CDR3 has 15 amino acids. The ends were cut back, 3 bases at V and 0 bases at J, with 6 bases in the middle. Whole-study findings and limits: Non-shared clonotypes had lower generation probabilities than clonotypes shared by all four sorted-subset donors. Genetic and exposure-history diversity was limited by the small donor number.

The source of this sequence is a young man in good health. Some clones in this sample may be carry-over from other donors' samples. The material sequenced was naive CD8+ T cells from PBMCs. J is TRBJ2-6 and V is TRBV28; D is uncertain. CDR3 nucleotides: TGTGCCAGCAGTTTCGGTCGCTCTGGGGCCAACGTCCTGACTTTC. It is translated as CASSFGRSGANVLTF.